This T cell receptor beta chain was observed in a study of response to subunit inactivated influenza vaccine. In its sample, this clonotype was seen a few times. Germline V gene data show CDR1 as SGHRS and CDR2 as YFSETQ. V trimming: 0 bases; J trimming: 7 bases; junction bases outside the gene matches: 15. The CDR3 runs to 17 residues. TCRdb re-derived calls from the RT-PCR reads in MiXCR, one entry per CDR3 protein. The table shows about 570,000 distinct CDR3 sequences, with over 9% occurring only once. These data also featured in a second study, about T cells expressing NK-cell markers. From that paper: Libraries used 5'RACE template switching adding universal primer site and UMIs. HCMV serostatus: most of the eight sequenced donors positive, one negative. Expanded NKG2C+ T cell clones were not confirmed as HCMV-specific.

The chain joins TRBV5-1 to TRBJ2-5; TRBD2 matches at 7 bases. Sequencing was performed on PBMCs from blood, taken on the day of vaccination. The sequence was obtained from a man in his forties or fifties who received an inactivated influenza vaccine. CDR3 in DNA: TGCGCCAGCAGCTTGGACCTTAGCGGGTACTTCAGCAGGACCCAGTACTTC. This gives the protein CASSLDLSGYFSRTQYF.